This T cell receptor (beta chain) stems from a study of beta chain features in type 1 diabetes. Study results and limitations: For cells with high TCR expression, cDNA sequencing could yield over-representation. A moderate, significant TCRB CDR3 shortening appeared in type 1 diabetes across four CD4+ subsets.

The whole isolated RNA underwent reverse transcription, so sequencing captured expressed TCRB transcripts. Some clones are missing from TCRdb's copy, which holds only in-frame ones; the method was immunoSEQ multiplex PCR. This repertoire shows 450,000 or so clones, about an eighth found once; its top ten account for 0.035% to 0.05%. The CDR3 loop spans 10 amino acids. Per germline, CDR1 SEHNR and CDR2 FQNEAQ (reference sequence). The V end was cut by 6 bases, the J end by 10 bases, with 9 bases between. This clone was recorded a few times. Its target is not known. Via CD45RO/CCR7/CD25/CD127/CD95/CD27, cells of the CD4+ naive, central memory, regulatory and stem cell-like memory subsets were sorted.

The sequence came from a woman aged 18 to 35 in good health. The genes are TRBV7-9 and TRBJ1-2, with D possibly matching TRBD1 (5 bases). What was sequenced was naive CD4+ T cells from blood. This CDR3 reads CASSPGTYTF. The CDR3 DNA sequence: TGTGCCAGCAGTCCCGGGACCTACACCTTC.